The source of this T cell receptor beta chain is a study of shared clonotypes between healthy human individuals. General observations from the study: Several donors showed sharing of about 4.7% of naive CD4 clonotypes.

Cells designated naive CD8 were CD45RO-negative and were positively selected for CCR7, with terminally differentiated effector memory CD45RA+ cells excluded. Repertoires were generated with immunoSEQ multiplex PCR, while TCRdb's copy carries only in-frame clones and drops some. The table shows millions of clones, with approximately 95% occurring only once. With regard to this clone: The antigen is undetermined. Other nucleotide sequences in the sample specify the same CDR3.

Germline-derived CDR1 and CDR2 are SEHNR and FQNEAQ (reference sequence). This CDR3 is built from 12 residues. Trimming removed 5 bases at V and 4 bases at J, with 9 bases between. The origin of this receptor is a man aged 18 to 30 in good health. Sequencing was carried out using naive CD8+ T cells sorted from blood. The gene calls are TRBV7-9 and TRBJ2-7, with D possibly matching TRBD1 (6 bases). CDR3 DNA: TGTGCCAGCAGCCCTACAGGGTACGAGCAGTACTTC. It specifies CASSPTGYEQYF.